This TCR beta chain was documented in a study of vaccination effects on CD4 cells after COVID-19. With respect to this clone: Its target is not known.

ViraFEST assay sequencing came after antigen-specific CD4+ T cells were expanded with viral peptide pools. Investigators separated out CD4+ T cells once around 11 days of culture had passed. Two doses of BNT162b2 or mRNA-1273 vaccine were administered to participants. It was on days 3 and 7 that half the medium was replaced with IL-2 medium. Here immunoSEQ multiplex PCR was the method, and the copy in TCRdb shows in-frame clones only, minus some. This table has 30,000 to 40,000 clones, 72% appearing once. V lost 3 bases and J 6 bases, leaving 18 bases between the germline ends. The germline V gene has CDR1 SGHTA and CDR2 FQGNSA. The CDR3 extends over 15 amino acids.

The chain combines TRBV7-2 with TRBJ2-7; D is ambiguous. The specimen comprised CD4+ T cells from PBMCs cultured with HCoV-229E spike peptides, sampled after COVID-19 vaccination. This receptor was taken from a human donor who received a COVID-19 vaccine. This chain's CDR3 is CASSFRQGPVGEQYF. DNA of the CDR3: TGTGCCAGCAGCTTCCGACAAGGACCCGTTGGCGAGCAGTACTTC.